This section outlines one T cell receptor (beta chain) sequence together with its context. Its target is unknown. Given a much more abundant clone one base away, this may be a read error. This sample is part of a study of molecular identifiers for immune sequencing clone quantification. Overall study results and limits: One cell's worth of spiked Jurkat TCR RNA was reportedly detectable among about a million naive cells.

The CDR3 is 18 residues long. The germline V gene has CDR1 SGHAT and CDR2 FQDESV (reference sequence). In TCRdb, the PCR reads were re-called with MiXCR into one record per CDR3 protein. The repertoire has approximately 12,000 distinct CDR3 sequences, around 17% of them found once; the top ten carry about 1.6%. This chain uses TRBV11-1 with TRBJ2-1; the match to TRBD2 covers 10 bases. Source material: naive CD8+ T cells from blood, with Jurkat cell RNA spiked in. Subset of the sample: FACS-sorted CD8+CD4-CCR7+CD45RA+ naive T cells. The clonotype was recovered from a human donor in good health. Some libraries in this study had Jurkat cell RNA spiked in. Written as DNA, the CDR3 is TGTGCCAGCAGCTTAGAGATGAGTAGCGGGAGGCGGTACAGTGAGCAGTTCTTC. Amino acid sequence: CASSLEMSSGRRYSEQFF.